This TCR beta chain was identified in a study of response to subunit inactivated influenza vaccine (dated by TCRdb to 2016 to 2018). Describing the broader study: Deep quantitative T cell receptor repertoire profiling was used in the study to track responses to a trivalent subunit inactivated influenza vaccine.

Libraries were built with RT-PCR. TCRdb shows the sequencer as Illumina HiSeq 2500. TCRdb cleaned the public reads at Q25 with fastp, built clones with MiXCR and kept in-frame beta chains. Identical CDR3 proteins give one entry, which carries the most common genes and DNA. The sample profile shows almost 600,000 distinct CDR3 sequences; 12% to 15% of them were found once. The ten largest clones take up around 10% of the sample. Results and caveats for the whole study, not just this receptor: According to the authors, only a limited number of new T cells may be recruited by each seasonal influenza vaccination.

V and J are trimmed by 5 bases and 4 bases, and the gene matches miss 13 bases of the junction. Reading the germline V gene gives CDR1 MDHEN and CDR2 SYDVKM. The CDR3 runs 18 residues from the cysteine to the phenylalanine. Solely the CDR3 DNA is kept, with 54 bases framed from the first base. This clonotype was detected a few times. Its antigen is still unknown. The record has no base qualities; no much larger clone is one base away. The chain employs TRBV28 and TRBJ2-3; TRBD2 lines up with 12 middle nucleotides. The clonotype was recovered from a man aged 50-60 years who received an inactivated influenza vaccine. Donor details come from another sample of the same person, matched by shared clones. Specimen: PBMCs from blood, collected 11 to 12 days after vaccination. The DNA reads TGTGCCAGCAGTCCGCTCGGGATTCTAGCGGGGGGGGCAGATACGCAGTATTTT. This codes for CASSPLGILAGGADTQYF.